Below, 30 T cell receptor beta chains from the same sample are listed, as sequenced in a study of cytomegalovirus exposure and HLA in healthy donors. 60 Vbeta and 13 Jbeta primers were used in PCR. Only in-frame clones appear in the TCRdb table, and some are missing; sequencing was by immunoSEQ multiplex PCR. The sample contains around 150,000 clones, nearly 70% of which appear only once. Sequences were obtained from PBMCs. These receptors were taken from a man aged 25-45 years in good health and CMV-seropositive.

This clone was observed once. The rearrangement links TRBV2 to TRBJ2-6; 10 bases are a match to TRBD1. The V gene end was trimmed by 6 bases and the J gene end by 4 bases; junction bases not matched to a gene: 9. CDR1 is SNHLY, CDR2 FYNNEI, per germline. The CDR3 spans 17 residues. CDR3 loop: CASSGDRGQGGANVLTF. In DNA form, the CDR3 reads TGTGCCAGCAGCGGAGACAGGGGGCAAGGCGGGGCCAACGTCCTGACTTTC.

The chain employs TRBV7-2 and TRBJ1-6; D call uncertain. V was shortened by 5 bases and J by 7 bases, with 6 bases between the two germline ends. Looked up from germline, CDR1 is SGHTA and CDR2 is FQGNSA. This CDR3 has 12 amino acids. The CDR3 region is CASSTPNSPLHF. CDR3 sequence (DNA): TGTGCCAGCAGCACTCCGAATTCACCCCTCCACTTT.

The chain is built from TRBV19 and TRBJ2-4; D call uncertain. Germline CDR1 and CDR2: LNHDA and SQIVND (reference sequence). Trimming took 3 bases from V and 0 from J, leaving 15 bases between them. The CDR3 runs to 17 residues. The CDR3 sequence is CASSISESPLAKNIQYF. CDR3 DNA sequence: TGTGCCAGTAGTATTTCGGAGTCCCCGCTAGCCAAAAACATTCAGTACTTC.

The chain combines TRBV9 with TRBJ2-5; TRBD1 aligns across 8 bases. The CDR3 totals 14 residues. Per germline, CDR1 SGDLS and CDR2 YYNGEE. J lost 5 bases, V lost 3 bases, and 6 bases had no gene match. DNA of the CDR3: TGTGCCAGCAGCGGGACAGGGTCCCACGAGACCCAGTACTTC. Encoded protein: CASSGTGSHETQYF. Full variable domain (rest looked up from reference TRBV9 and TRBJ2-5): DSGVTQTPKHLITATGQRVTLRCSPRSGDLSVYWYQQSLDQGLQFLIQYYNGEERAKGNILERFSAQQFPDLHSELNLSSLELGDSALYFCASSGTGSHETQYFGPGTRLLVL.

Comment on this clone: Mismatch with germline at one junction end may stem from a read error. The identical CDR3 is also encoded by other nucleotide sequences in the sample. The rearrangement links TRBV6-5 to TRBJ1-1; tentative D call: TRBD1 (6 bases). This CDR3 has 14 amino acids. Germline V lookup: CDR1 MNHEY, CDR2 SVGAGI. CDR3 sequence: CASSYGGRNTEAFF. The CDR3 region has the DNA TGCGCCAGCAGTTACGGGGGCAGAAACACTGAAGCTTTCTTT.

The chain employs TRBV7-9 and TRBJ1-1, with D unclear. The CDR3 is 15 amino acids. Germline CDR1 reads SEHNR; CDR2 reads FQNEAQ (reference sequence). The ends were cut back, 0 bases at V and 1 base at J, with 9 bases in the middle. CDR3 nucleotides: TGTGCCAGCAGCTTAGCTGGACTTCCGAACACTGAAGCTTTCTTT. It yields the protein CASSLAGLPNTEAFF.

The chain uses TRBV15 and TRBJ2-1, with 9 bases fitting TRBD1. There are 15 residues in the CDR3. CDR1 is LNHNV, CDR2 YYDKDF, per germline (reference sequence). Trimming cost V 3 bases and J 7 bases; bases outside gene matches: 7. The CDR3 nucleotides are TGTGCCACCAGCAGGGACCGGGACAGGGTGAATGAGCAGTTCTTC. Translating gives CATSRDRDRVNEQFF.

The chain couples TRBV14 to TRBJ2-2, with TRBD2 identical over 9 bases. CDR3 length: 16 residues. The J segment lost 0 bases and the V segment lost 4 bases, leaving 3 bases of the junction unmatched. Germline V gene data show CDR1 as SGHDN and CDR2 as FVKESK. For the CDR3, the DNA is TGTGCCAGCAGCCGGGTAGCGGGGGCGAACACCGGGGAGCTGTTTTTT. This sequence encodes CASSRVAGANTGELFF.

CDR3 region: CASSWGGNEQYF. CDR3 nucleotides: TGTGCCAGCAGTTGGGGGGGTAACGAGCAGTACTTC. The J gene is TRBJ2-5, the V gene TRBV25-1, with TRBD2 identical over 7 bases. The J call may be in error: the DNA end matches TRBJ2-7 better. Germline V gene sequence: CDR1 MGHDK, CDR2 SYGVNS. This CDR3 has 12 amino acids.

The chain employs TRBV6-5 and TRBJ2-7; 11 positions match TRBD1. The CDR3 has 14 residues. Germline lookup yields CDR1 MNHEY and CDR2 SVGAGI. Germline trimming cut 0 bases from V and 5 bases from J; bases unmatched to any gene: 0. The CDR3 nucleotides read TGTGCCAGCAGTTACTCGGACAGGGGGCACGAGCAGTACTTC. It encodes CASSYSDRGHEQYF.

This clone appeared a single time. V and J are TRBV5-6 and TRBJ1-5; 8 bases map to TRBD1. The V gene end was trimmed by 3 bases and the J gene end by 0 bases; junction bases not matched to a gene: 5. CDR3 length equals 16 residues. The germline CDR1 and CDR2 sequences are SGHDT and YYEEEE. As DNA, the CDR3 is TGTGCCAGCAGCTCCGGACAGGGATATAGCAATCAGCCCCAGCATTTT. Translation: CASSSGQGYSNQPQHF.

As regards this clone: A far larger clone is a single base away, which makes a read error likely. The chain combines TRBV25-1 with TRBJ2-2; perhaps TRBD2 as D (5 bases). The CDR3 has 13 amino acids. The V and J ends lost 2 bases and 5 bases respectively, with 6 bases between them. Germline CDR1 reads MGHDK; CDR2 reads SYGVNS. This CDR3 is CASSERETGELFF. The CDR3, as DNA: TGTGCCAGCAGTGAAAGGGAGACCGGGGAGCTGTTTTTT.

The rearrangement joins TRBV6-1 to TRBJ2-5; tentative D call: TRBD2 (5 bases). There are 14 residues in the CDR3. Between the trimmed V and J ends, which lost 2 bases and 10 bases, there was a span of 17 bases. The germline gives CDR1 MNHNS, CDR2 SASEGT. The CDR3: CASSEYGGPRVQYF. The CDR3 nucleotides read TGTGCCAGCAGTGAATATGGAGGACCGCGTGTCCAGTACTTC.

This chain joins TRBV28 and TRBJ1-4; D gene uncertain. V was trimmed by 7 bases and J by 4 bases, leaving 13 bases between them. The CDR3 extends over 14 amino acids. Germline V gives CDR1 MDHEN, CDR2 SYDVKM. CDR3 coding DNA: TGTGCCAGCACTACCCCGCAGGTTAATGAAAAACTGTTTTTT. It translates to CASTTPQVNEKLFF.

V usage is TRBV11-2 and J usage is TRBJ1-4; D ambiguous. V gave up 7 bases and J gave up 5 bases, with 8 bases separating them. This CDR3 spans 12 amino acids. Germline CDR1 SGHAT, CDR2 FQNNGV. The CDR3 region is CASMGGNEKLFF. In DNA, the CDR3 is TGTGCCAGCATGGGAGGAAATGAAAAACTGTTTTTT.

In its sample, this clone was seen once. The V gene is TRBV11-1, the J gene TRBJ2-7; a weak D match, TRBD1 (6 bases). The CDR3 sequence is 14 residues long. Per the germline V gene, CDR1 is SGHAT and CDR2 is FQDESV (reference sequence). The V end lost 5 bases, the J end lost 2 bases, and 13 bases lay between the germline ends. In DNA form, the CDR3 reads TGTGCCAGCAGCCACTCGGGACAAACCTACGAGCAGTACTTC. This sequence encodes CASSHSGQTYEQYF.

The chain recombines TRBV19 with TRBJ2-2; 8 positions match TRBD2. Trimming removed 5 bases from V and 4 bases from J; junction bases left unmatched: 6. This CDR3 has 15 residues. The V gene's germline CDR1 is LNHDA and CDR2 SQIVND (reference sequence). The CDR3 nucleotides read TGTGCCAGTAGTCCCCCGACTAGCGTCACCGGGGAGCTGTTTTTT. Translating gives CASSPPTSVTGELFF.

The chain has TRBV10-3 and TRBJ2-2, with 10 bases fitting TRBD2. J gave up 5 bases and V 11 bases, and 8 bases lay outside the gene matches. The CDR3 runs to 14 residues. Germline V gene sequence: CDR1 ENHRY, CDR2 SYGVKD. The CDR3, as DNA: TGTGCCGCGCTAGCGGGAGACTGGACCGGGGAGCTGTTTTTT. Encoded protein: CAALAGDWTGELFF.

The CDR3 nucleotides are TGTGCCAGCAGCTTAGGCGGGAATAGCAATCAGCCCCAGCATTTT. It is translated as CASSLGGNSNQPQHF. V gene TRBV11-3 combines with J gene TRBJ1-5; no reliable D call. Per the germline V gene, CDR1 is SGHNT and CDR2 is YENEEA. The V gene lost 1 base and the J gene lost 0 bases, with 7 bases spanning the gap. The CDR3 loop spans 15 amino acids.

The chain joins TRBV6-6 to TRBJ2-3; 8 bases line up with TRBD2. Germline V gene sequence: CDR1 MNHNY, CDR2 SVGAGI (reference sequence). CDR3 size: 14 residues. This chain's CDR3 is CASRGGRITDTQYF. CDR3 nucleotides: TGTGCTAGCCGTGGCGGGAGGATCACAGATACGCAGTATTTT.

Only one count was recorded for this clone. The chain links TRBV19 to TRBJ2-3; 12 positions match TRBD1. CDR3 length equals 17 residues. J was trimmed by 4 bases and V by 1 base; bases with no gene match: 6. Germline V CDR1 and CDR2: LNHDA, SQIVND (reference sequence). DNA of the CDR3: TGTGCCAGTAGTATAGGGGACAGGGGGCGCAGGGCAGATACGCAGTATTTT. Translating gives CASSIGDRGRRADTQYF.

J is TRBJ2-7 and V is TRBV2; D call uncertain. Germline loops: CDR1 SNHLY, CDR2 FYNNEI. The CDR3 consists of 13 residues. Trimming pared 8 bases from V and 2 bases from J, leaving 13 bases between. In DNA form, the CDR3 reads TGTGCCAGCCAACCGGTCCCCGCCTACGAGCAGTACTTC. Translation gives CASQPVPAYEQYF.

This clone was detected once. This rearrangement joins TRBV9 to TRBJ2-4, with 8 bases fitting TRBD2. V lost 0 bases to trimming and J lost 2 bases; unmatched junction nucleotides: 7. The CDR3 length is 17 residues. CDR1 and CDR2 (germline): SGDLS, YYNGEE. The CDR3 DNA reads TGTGCCAGCAGCGTAGCTGGTGCGGGAGGCCCCAAAAACATTCAGTACTTC. As protein: CASSVAGAGGPKNIQYF.

This chain joins TRBV28 and TRBJ2-4, with D tentatively TRBD1 (5 bases). Germline lookup yields CDR1 MDHEN and CDR2 SYDVKM. Trimming pared 8 bases from V and 6 bases from J, leaving 11 bases between. This CDR3 has 12 residues. The CDR3 protein is CASQTVLNIQYF. The CDR3 DNA reads as TGTGCCAGCCAGACAGTACTAAACATTCAGTACTTC.

This sequence joins TRBV2 and TRBJ2-2, with D maybe TRBD1 (6 bases). CDR3 length equals 15 residues. Trimming stripped 7 bases from V and 0 bases from J, with 12 bases between. In germline, CDR1 is SNHLY, CDR2 FYNNEI. The CDR3 nucleotides are TGTGCCAGCAACGAGGCAGGGGCGAACACCGGGGAGCTGTTTTTT. As protein: CASNEAGANTGELFF.

This sequence joins TRBV19 and TRBJ2-5, with D possibly matching TRBD2 (6 bases). The CDR3 contains 16 residues. The V gene's germline CDR1 is LNHDA and CDR2 SQIVND (reference sequence). The V end lost 9 bases, the J end lost 6 bases, and 26 bases lay between the germline ends. The CDR3 reads CARKWEAPTPGKTQYF. The CDR3 bases are TGTGCCAGAAAGTGGGAGGCTCCCACCCCCGGGAAGACCCAGTACTTC.

The rearrangement links TRBV6-1 to TRBJ1-1, with D uncertain. Germline V CDR1 and CDR2: MNHNS, SASEGT. V lost 2 bases, J lost 1 base, and 5 bases lay in between. The CDR3 has 13 amino acids. The CDR3 reads CASSEHSNTEAFF. In DNA form, the CDR3 reads TGTGCCAGCAGTGAACACTCGAACACTGAAGCTTTCTTT.

V usage is TRBV21-1 and J usage is TRBJ1-3; TRBD1, the D gene given by the table, was not confirmed from the DNA. TRBV21-1 is an annotated pseudogene. The CDR3 totals 19 residues. For the CDR3, the DNA is TGTGCCAGCAGCAAAGAGACAGGGGCCGATCGCCACTCTGGAAACACCATATATTTT. It translates to CASSKETGADRHSGNTIYF.

J is TRBJ1-1 and V is TRBV18; 8 nucleotides agree with TRBD1. The CDR3 covers 15 residues. Germline V gene lookup returns CDR1 KGHSH and CDR2 LQKENI. The junction had 7 bases not matched to a gene; V was cut back by 3 bases and J by 4 bases. Here the CDR3 DNA reads TGTGCCAGCTCACCGACAGGGGAATTGCGCACTGAAGCTTTCTTT. This codes for CASSPTGELRTEAFF.

This sequence joins TRBV7-6 and TRBJ2-5; tentatively, D is TRBD2 (6 bases). The CDR3 has 16 residues. Trimming took 3 bases from V and 1 from J, leaving 15 bases between them. Germline lookup yields CDR1 SGHVS and CDR2 FNYEAQ. The CDR3 here is CASSFGVVGGQETQYF. CDR3 bases: TGTGCCAGCAGCTTCGGGGTCGTGGGGGGCCAAGAGACCCAGTACTTC. Based on the CDR3 plus reference TRBV7-6 and TRBJ2-5, the full variable domain is GAGVSQSPRYKVTKRGQDVALRCDPISGHVSLYWYRQALGQGPEFLTYFNYEAQQDKSGLPNDRFSAERPEGSISTLTIQRTEQRDSAMYRCASSFGVVGGQETQYFGPGTRLLVL.